This T cell receptor beta chain was observed in a study of control samples from healthy donors and cancer patients. The CDR3 runs to 15 residues. The V and J ends lost 6 bases and 8 bases respectively, with 19 bases between them. The germline V gene encodes CDR1 KGHDR and CDR2 SFDVKD. Data came from immunoSEQ multiplex PCR; TCRdb stores just in-frame clones and leaves some out. The sample has 150,000 to 200,000 clones, around 88% seen once. The chain combines TRBV24-1 with TRBJ2-1, with D possibly TRBD1 on 6 matching bases. Sequenced: blood. The sequence derives from a man aged 18 to 29 in good health. The CDR3 spells CATSNGQSMYDEQFF. The CDR3 region has the DNA TGTGCCACCAGTAACGGACAGTCTATGTACGATGAGCAGTTCTTC.